The 9 T cell receptor beta chains given below trace back to one sample, sequenced in a study of tumor-infiltrating lymphocytes in primary liver carcinoma. Investigators took RNA and DNA out together from roughly 21-30 mg of unsorted bulk tissue. Starting from around 0.45 ug of total RNA, TCR beta cDNA was produced with a primer in the constant region. Slightly modified ARM-PCR served as the procedure for the TCR beta libraries. These libraries came from three rounds of nested multiplex PCR. Amplification in the first two PCR rounds was performed using TRBV1-TRBV30 forward primers and a C-beta reverse primer for about 10 cycles each. A single record per CDR3 protein comes from TCRdb applying MiXCR to the multiplex PCR reads. The sample includes tens of thousands of distinct CDR3 sequences, nearly 70% of them seen just once. Sequenced sample: liver tumor tissue from sampling region 4. Documented subset: tumor region T4, right-lateral pole. All receptors come from a man between 35 and 55 years old with primary liver carcinoma and hepatitis B virus infection.

The CDR3 sequence is CASSLERSGANVTF. CDR3 nucleotides: TGTGCCAGCAGCTTAGAAAGGTCAGGGGCCAACGTCACTTTC. The chain joins TRBV11-2 to TRBJ2-6; D might be TRBD1 (6 bases). The V end was cut by 0 bases, the J end by 19 bases, with 19 bases between. Germline CDR1 is SGHAT and CDR2 is FQNNGV. The CDR3 loop spans 14 amino acids.

The chain links TRBV13 to TRBJ1-4; D is unresolved. The V end was cut by 9 bases, the J end by 8 bases, with 16 bases between. Germline-derived CDR1 and CDR2 are PRHDT and FYEKMQ (reference sequence). The CDR3 sequence is 13 residues long. Here the CDR3 reads CASGLRSAEKLFF. CDR3 bases: TGTGCCAGTGGCTTAAGGAGCGCGGAAAAACTGTTTTTT.

This chain links TRBV5-1 with TRBJ1-5; TRBD1 is a possible D gene (6 bases). The V end lost 4 bases, the J end lost 4 bases, and 9 bases lay between the germline ends. Germline assignment: CDR1 SGHRS and CDR2 YFSETQ. The CDR3 is 13 residues long. The CDR3 reads CASSGGGNQPQHF. In DNA, the CDR3 is TGCGCCAGCAGCGGAGGGGGGAATCAGCCCCAGCATTTT.

This chain links TRBV7-2 with TRBJ1-6; no definite D call. From germline, CDR1 is SGHTA and CDR2 FQGNSA. The V end lost 3 bases, the J end lost 10 bases, and 13 bases lay between the germline ends. The CDR3 is made up of 14 amino acids. Here the CDR3 DNA reads TGTGCCAGCAGCTTTTTTCGCACCGACTCACCCCTCCACTTT. Protein product: CASSFFRTDSPLHF.

Worth noting for this clonotype: A read error may be the cause here, since a much bigger clone is one base away. The chain recombines TRBV4-2 with TRBJ2-7; 9 bases match TRBD1. The CDR3 loop spans 15 amino acids. CDR1 LGHNA and CDR2 YNFKEQ come from the germline V gene. CDR3 protein: CTSSQDETGGYEQYF. The CDR3 DNA follows: TGTACCAGCAGCCAAGATGAGACAGGGGGCTACGAGCAGTACTTC.

Concerning this clonotype: The junction does not match germline at one end; this may be a read error. The chain recombines TRBV4-2 with TRBJ2-1, with D unclear. The germline gives CDR1 LGHNA, CDR2 YNFKEQ. This CDR3 has 13 residues. CDR3 coding DNA: TGTGCCAGCAGCCAAGAAGGTCCTCCTGAACAGTCCTTC. This sequence encodes CASSQEGPPEQSF.

About this clonotype: Being one base from a much bigger clone, this may be a read error. The chain joins TRBV24-1 to TRBJ2-1; 10 bases line up with TRBD2. There are 16 residues in the CDR3. Germline assignment: CDR1 KGHDR and CDR2 SFDVKD. The CDR3 spells CATSDTSSGGYNEHFF. CDR3 nucleotide sequence: TGTGCCACCAGTGACACGTCTAGCGGGGGATACAATGAGCACTTCTTC.

This sequence joins TRBV5-1 and TRBJ1-1, with D unresolved. CDR3 length: 14 residues. Germline V CDR1 and CDR2: SGHRS, YFSETQ. Trimming stripped 0 bases from V and 1 base from J, with 7 bases between. CDR3 DNA: TGCGCCAGCAGCTTGGCATGCAGGAACACTGAAGCTTTCTTT. Translation gives CASSLACRNTEAFF.

Concerning this clonotype itself: In this CDR3 the conserved last residue, phenylalanine or tryptophan, is missing, so a read error is likely. This chain uses TRBV11-2 with TRBJ1-1; TRBD1 aligns across 10 bases. With V trimmed by 5 bases and J by 8 bases, 17 bases remained unmatched. Germline values: CDR1 SGHAT, CDR2 FQNNGV. CDR3 size: 17 residues. CDR3 loop: CASSRMRGQGFGTEAFY. For the CDR3, the DNA is TGTGCCAGCAGCCGAATGAGGGGACAGGGGTTCGGCACAGAAGCTTTCTAT.